Below are 16 T cell receptor beta chains sequenced from a single sample in a study of blood T cell repertoires in COVID-19. Sequencing used immunoSEQ multiplex PCR; TCRdb keeps in-frame clones, though not all of them. Of 55,000 to 65,000 clones in the sample, about 90% were seen once. Source material: peripheral blood. The receptors stem from a man of 80 years or more in a cohort sampled during active COVID-19.

The table lists this clone with a few counts. The gene calls are TRBV11-2 and TRBJ2-1; 9 bases fit TRBD1. Germline V lookup: CDR1 SGHAT, CDR2 FQNNGV. This CDR3 is 16 amino acids long. V was clipped by 5 bases and J by 8 bases; unmatched bases: 13. The CDR3 sequence: CASSDDRGRSRHEQFF. The CDR3 DNA reads TGTGCCAGCAGCGACGACAGGGGGAGGAGTAGACATGAGCAGTTCTTC.

V is TRBV2 and J is TRBJ2-5; D not certain. Germline CDR1 reads SNHLY; CDR2 reads FYNNEI. This CDR3 spans 12 amino acids. Between the trimmed V and J ends, which lost 9 bases and 1 base, there was a span of 9 bases. CDR3 nucleotides: TGTGCCAGTGTTGGAGCCCAAGAGACCCAGTACTTC. It translates to CASVGAQETQYF.

The rearrangement links TRBV10-3 to TRBJ1-5; no definite D call. From germline, CDR1 is ENHRY and CDR2 SYGVKD. Trimming stripped 0 bases from V and 7 bases from J, with 10 bases between. The CDR3 consists of 14 residues. In DNA, the CDR3 is TGTGCCATCAGTGAGTCGGCGCGGGAACAGCCCCAGCATTTT. This sequence encodes CAISESAREQPQHF.

The rearrangement joins TRBV12-3 or TRBV12-4 to TRBJ2-7, with 8 bases fitting TRBD1. The CDR3 has 13 amino acids. Unmatched junction bases numbered 4, after V lost 7 bases and J lost 2 bases. In nucleotides, the CDR3 is TGTGCCAGCACCGGACAGGGAACCTACGAGCAGTACTTC. As protein: CASTGQGTYEQYF.

The CDR3 nucleotides are TGTGCCAGCAGCCCCCTAGGAGCGGGAGGGAGAGAGACCCAGTACTTC. It is translated as CASSPLGAGGRETQYF. The rearrangement joins TRBV6-6 to TRBJ2-5, with 10 bases identical to TRBD2. The CDR3 totals 16 residues. CDR1 and CDR2 (germline): MNHNY, SVGAGI (reference sequence). V was pared by 6 bases and J by 4 bases, with 11 bases of the junction left unmatched.

In DNA, the CDR3 is TGTGCCAGCAGCTTAATGTCGGTAGGGGTCACCGGGGAGCTGTTTTTT. Translating gives CASSLMSVGVTGELFF. The chain couples TRBV7-3 to TRBJ2-2, with D tentatively TRBD1 (5 bases). V lost 1 base and J 4 bases, leaving 13 bases between the germline ends. The CDR3 is made up of 16 amino acids. Germline V gives CDR1 SGHTA, CDR2 FQGTGA.

The chain couples TRBV27 to TRBJ1-2; 9 bases line up with TRBD1. This CDR3 is built from 17 residues. Germline V gene sequence: CDR1 MNHEY, CDR2 SMNVEV (reference sequence). V lost 0 bases, J lost 5 bases, and 10 bases stayed unmatched. This CDR3 is CASSLSGGGTGIYGYTF. In DNA, the CDR3 is TGTGCCAGCAGTTTATCAGGGGGAGGGACAGGGATTTATGGCTACACCTTC.

V is TRBV28 and J is TRBJ2-7, with TRBD1 identical over 7 bases. The V and J ends lost 3 bases and 0 bases, in that order; junction bases with no gene match: 8. This CDR3 has 16 residues. Germline CDR1 and CDR2: MDHEN and SYDVKM. Here the CDR3 reads CASSFSLGQLSYEQYF. CDR3 bases: TGTGCCAGCAGTTTTTCCCTGGGACAGCTCTCCTACGAGCAGTACTTC.

J is TRBJ1-2 and V is TRBV3-1 (or the pseudogene TRBV3-2); tentatively, D is TRBD1 (5 bases). The CDR3 is made up of 13 amino acids. Looked up from germline, CDR1 is LGHDT and CDR2 is YNNKEL (reference sequence). Trimming shortened V by 7 bases and J by 8 bases, and 17 bases separated the two germline ends. The CDR3 DNA is TGTGCCAGCACCCTGGGGGGGGTGGGAGGCTACACCTTC. It is translated as CASTLGGVGGYTF.

This clone was detected once. This sequence joins TRBV9 and TRBJ2-3; D gene ambiguous. Per germline, CDR1 SGDLS and CDR2 YYNGEE. V was trimmed by 0 bases and J by 5 bases, leaving 7 bases between them. This CDR3 is built from 13 residues. CDR3: CASSVGYLDTQYF. CDR3 in DNA: TGTGCCAGCAGCGTAGGCTACTTAGATACGCAGTATTTT.

The V and J genes are TRBV6-5 and TRBJ1-3; TRBD1 agrees at 7 bases. The CDR3 contains 16 residues. CDR1 and CDR2 (germline): MNHEY, SVGAGI. The trim removed 0 bases at V and 1 base at J, leaving 3 bases unmatched. CDR3: CASSYSQTGSGNTIYF. The DNA of the CDR3 is TGTGCCAGCAGTTACTCTCAGACAGGGTCTGGAAACACCATATATTTT.

CDR3 loop: CASSLTSAGNSPLHF. The CDR3 region has the DNA TGTGCCAGCAGCTTAACGTCGGCGGGGAATTCACCCCTCCACTTT. The rearrangement links TRBV7-3 to TRBJ1-6; D not certain. The CDR3 sequence is 15 residues long. The V end was cut by 0 bases, the J end by 7 bases, with 10 bases between. The V gene's germline CDR1 is SGHTA and CDR2 FQGTGA.

The chain is built from TRBV3-1 (or the pseudogene TRBV3-2) and TRBJ2-3, with a possible D match to TRBD2 (5 bases). The length of the CDR3 is 13 residues. V was shortened by 2 bases and J by 4 bases, with 7 bases between the two germline ends. Germline V gene sequence: CDR1 LGHDT, CDR2 YNNKEL (reference sequence). CDR3 bases: TGTGCCAGCAGCCAAATTAGCGCAGATACGCAGTATTTT. Protein sequence: CASSQISADTQYF.

The chain links TRBV7-2 to TRBJ2-5; D is ambiguous. Between the trimmed V and J ends, which lost 3 bases and 2 bases, there was a span of 4 bases. Per the germline V gene, CDR1 is SGHTA and CDR2 is FQGNSA. The CDR3 runs to 12 residues. DNA of the CDR3: TGTGCCAGCAGCTTCCCTCAAGAGACCCAGTACTTC. It codes for CASSFPQETQYF.

The rearrangement links TRBV23-1 to TRBJ2-1; the match to TRBD2 covers 9 bases. TRBV23-1 is placed among ORFs of uncertain function. The CDR3 contains 16 residues. The ends lost 0 bases at V and 5 bases at J; junction bases unmatched: 5. The CDR3 nucleotides are TGCGCCAGCAGTCAATCGGGGCGGGAGGGGGACAATGAGCAGTTCTTC. Translating it yields CASSQSGREGDNEQFF.

The chain links TRBV7-3 to TRBJ2-2; D ambiguous. Per the germline V gene, CDR1 is SGHTA and CDR2 is FQGTGA. V lost 5 bases and J lost 1, with 14 bases in between. The CDR3 length is 16 residues. CDR3 bases: TGTGCCAGCAGCCCCCATCTGTCGGTGAACACCGGGGAGCTGTTTTTT. Amino acid sequence: CASSPHLSVNTGELFF.